These 9 T cell receptor beta chains share one sample of origin, sequenced in a study of vaccination effects on CD4 cells after COVID-19. Libraries were prepared by immunoSEQ multiplex PCR; TCRdb keeps only in-frame clonotypes and omits some of them. The table shows approximately 25,000 clones, with approximately 83% occurring only once. Viral peptide pools were used in the ViraFEST assay to expand antigen-specific CD4+ T cells, and sequencing came afterward. Following culture for nine to ten days, CD4+ T cells were isolated. Participants were vaccinated with two doses of either the BNT162b2 or mRNA-1273 vaccine. Their antigen targets remain unknown. Sequences were derived from CD4+ T cells from PBMCs cultured with HCoV-NL63 spike peptides, sampled after COVID-19 vaccination. All receptors come from a human donor who received a COVID-19 vaccine. Some clones in this sample may be carry-over from other donors' samples.

V is TRBV3-1 (or the pseudogene TRBV3-2) and J is TRBJ2-2; perhaps D is TRBD1 or TRBD2 (6 bases each). V was trimmed by 4 bases and J by 5 bases, leaving 14 bases between them. Per the germline V gene, CDR1 is LGHDT and CDR2 is YNNKEL (reference sequence). The CDR3 has 15 amino acids. The CDR3 is CASSRGGGDTGELFF. As DNA, the CDR3 is TGTGCCAGCAGCCGTGGAGGGGGAGATACCGGGGAGCTGTTTTTT.

Only one count was recorded for this clone. The chain carries TRBV11-1 and TRBJ2-1, with D uncertain. The germline V and J ends were trimmed by 5 bases and 3 bases, with 11 bases remaining between them. CDR3 length equals 14 residues. Germline loops: CDR1 SGHAT, CDR2 FQDESV (reference sequence). This chain's CDR3 is CASSPWAVYNEQFF. The CDR3 DNA sequence: TGTGCCAGCAGCCCCTGGGCAGTCTACAATGAGCAGTTCTTC.

This clone was seen a single time. J is TRBJ2-3 and V is TRBV7-2, with D tentatively TRBD2 (6 bases). Germline CDR1 is SGHTA and CDR2 is FQGNSA. This CDR3 spans 14 amino acids. Trimming removed 5 bases from V and 3 bases from J, with 12 bases in between. The CDR3 loop is CASSPRGVTDTQYF. In DNA form, the CDR3 reads TGTGCCAGCAGCCCGCGCGGGGTTACAGATACGCAGTATTTT.

The rearrangement uses TRBV2 and TRBJ1-2, with 9 bases that match TRBD1. The ends lost 6 bases at V and 8 bases at J; junction bases unmatched: 7. Germline V lookup: CDR1 SNHLY, CDR2 FYNNEI. CDR3 size: 13 residues. The CDR3 region has the DNA TGTGCCAGCAGACCCACAGGGGGCTTCGGCTACACCTTC. This encodes CASRPTGGFGYTF.

This chain connects TRBV5-1 to TRBJ1-6, with 7 bases identical to TRBD1. CDR3 length: 15 residues. Germline CDR1 SGHRS, CDR2 YFSETQ. Unmatched junction bases numbered 5, after V lost 3 bases and J lost 5 bases. In nucleotides, the CDR3 is TGCGCCAGCAGCTCAAGACAGGGAGATAATTCACCCCTCCACTTT. It is translated as CASSSRQGDNSPLHF.

The chain joins TRBV7-3 to TRBJ2-1, with D possibly matching TRBD2 (6 bases). V lost 2 bases and J 5 bases, leaving 7 bases between the germline ends. The CDR3 consists of 13 residues. Per the germline V gene, CDR1 is SGHTA and CDR2 is FQGTGA. In DNA, the CDR3 is TGTGCCAGCAGCTTAGCGGGGAACAATGAGCAGTTCTTC. Translating gives CASSLAGNNEQFF.

The gene calls are TRBV6-1 and TRBJ2-5; either TRBD1 or TRBD2 may fit D (5 bases each). Germline lookup yields CDR1 MNHNS and CDR2 SASEGT. The CDR3 is made up of 15 amino acids. Trimming left V 1 base short and J 5 bases short, with 14 bases between. Here the CDR3 DNA reads TGTGCCAGCAGTGAAGGGGGACGCTCGACGGAGACCCAGTACTTC. Protein sequence: CASSEGGRSTETQYF.

The rearrangement joins TRBV28 to TRBJ1-2; 9 bases agree with TRBD1. CDR1 is MDHEN, CDR2 SYDVKM, per germline. Germline trimming cut 6 bases from V and 7 bases from J; bases unmatched to any gene: 9. The CDR3 sequence is 14 residues long. CDR3 nucleotides: TGTGCCAGCAGACCCCGGACAGGGGTAGGTGGCTACACCTTC. It codes for CASRPRTGVGGYTF.

The chain couples TRBV4-1 to TRBJ1-1; D remains unclear. Germline CDR1 is MGHRA and CDR2 is YSYEKL. The V and J ends lost 2 bases and 4 bases respectively, with 14 bases between them. The length of the CDR3 is 15 residues. The CDR3, as DNA: TGCGCCAGCAGCCAACCTCTATCCGGACGCACTGAAGCTTTCTTT. Protein product: CASSQPLSGRTEAFF.